This T cell receptor beta chain comes out of a study of T cell responses to AZD1222 COVID-19 vaccine. Overall study results and limits: Baseline testing showed seropositivity in only six AZD1222 recipients. Following two doses of AZD1222, Spike-specific TCR breadth and depth rose. Spike-wide coverage was observed for vaccine-associated CD4 TCRs, with dominant responses at 160-218 and 743-854. Among the donors, most were white British and more were female, and clonal diversity was possibly underestimated.

TCRdb keeps only in-frame clones here, not all; method: immunoSEQ multiplex PCR. The table has some 78,000 clones, roughly 80% seen once. CDR1 is SGHTA, CDR2 FQGNSA, per germline. The CDR3 is made up of 14 amino acids. The V and J ends lost 0 bases and 5 bases respectively, with 8 bases between them. This clone has only a few counts. Its antigen is as yet unknown. Sequenced here: peripheral blood, sampled 28 days after the second AZD1222 dose. The rearrangement joins TRBV7-2 to TRBJ2-1; D remains unclear. This sequence originates from an adult who received the AZD1222 COVID-19 vaccine. The CDR3 here is CASSLAIGHNEQFF. As DNA, the CDR3 is TGTGCCAGCAGCTTAGCGATAGGGCACAATGAGCAGTTCTTC.